This T cell receptor delta chain was found in a study of gamma-delta T cells after stem cell transplantation. The V gene's germline CDR1 is GEAIGNYY and CDR2 EKD. V trimming: 8 bases; J trimming: 1 base; junction bases outside the gene matches: 1. CDR3 size: 13 residues. This clone was observed a few times. TCRdb's protein for this DNA is that of a much larger clone and differs from the translation at residue 3, likely a read error; the protein shown is the DNA translation. TCRdb ran CATT on the RT-PCR reads. This table has around 16,000 delta-chain clones, about 8.5% appearing once. The sequence came from a human donor. It is not recorded whose cells these are; they may come from a transplant donor. Source material: gamma-delta T cells. V gene TRDV2 combines with J gene TRDJ1; 12 bases are shared with TRDD3. The CDR3 spells CASWGIRTDKLIF. CDR3 DNA sequence: TGTGCCTCCTGGGGGATACGCACCGATAAACTCATCTTT.